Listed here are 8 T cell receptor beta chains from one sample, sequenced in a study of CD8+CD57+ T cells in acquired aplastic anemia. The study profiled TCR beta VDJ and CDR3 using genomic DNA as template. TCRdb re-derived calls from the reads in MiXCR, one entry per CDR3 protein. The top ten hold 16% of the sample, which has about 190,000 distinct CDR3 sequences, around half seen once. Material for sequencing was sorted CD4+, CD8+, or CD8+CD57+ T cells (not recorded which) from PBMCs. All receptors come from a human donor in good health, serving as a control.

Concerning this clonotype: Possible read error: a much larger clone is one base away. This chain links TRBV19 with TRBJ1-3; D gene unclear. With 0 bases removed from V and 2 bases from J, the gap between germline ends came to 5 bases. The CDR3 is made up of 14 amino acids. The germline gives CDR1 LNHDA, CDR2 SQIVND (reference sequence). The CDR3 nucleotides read TGTGCCAGTAGTATAGACGGCCCTGGAAACACCATATATTTT. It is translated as CASSIDGPGNTIYF.

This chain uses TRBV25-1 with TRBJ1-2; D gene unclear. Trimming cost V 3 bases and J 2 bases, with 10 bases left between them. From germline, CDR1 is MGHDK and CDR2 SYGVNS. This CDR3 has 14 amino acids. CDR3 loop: CASSEVAVNYGYTF. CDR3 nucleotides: TGTGCCAGCAGTGAGGTGGCAGTCAACTATGGCTACACCTTC.

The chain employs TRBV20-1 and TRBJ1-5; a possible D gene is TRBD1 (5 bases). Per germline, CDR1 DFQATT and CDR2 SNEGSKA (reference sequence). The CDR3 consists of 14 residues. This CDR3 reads CSAHGWQGQETQHF. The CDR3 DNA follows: TGCAGCGCGCATGGCTGGCAGGGCCAAGAGACCCAGCATTTT.

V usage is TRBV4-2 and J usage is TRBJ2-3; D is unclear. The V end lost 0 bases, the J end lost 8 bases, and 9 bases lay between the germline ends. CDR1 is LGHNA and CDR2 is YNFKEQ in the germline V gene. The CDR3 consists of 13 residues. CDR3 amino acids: CASSQDLGSTQYF. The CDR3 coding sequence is TGTGCCAGCAGCCAAGATTTAGGCTCTACGCAGTATTTT.

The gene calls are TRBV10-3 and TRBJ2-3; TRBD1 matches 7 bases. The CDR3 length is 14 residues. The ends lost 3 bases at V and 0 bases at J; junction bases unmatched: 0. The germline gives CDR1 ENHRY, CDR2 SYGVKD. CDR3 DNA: TGTGCCATCAGTGACAGGGGGAGCACAGATACGCAGTATTTT. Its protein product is CAISDRGSTDTQYF.

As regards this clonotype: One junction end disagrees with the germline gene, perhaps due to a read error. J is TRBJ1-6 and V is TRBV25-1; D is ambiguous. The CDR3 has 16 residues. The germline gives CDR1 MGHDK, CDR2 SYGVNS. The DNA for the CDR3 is TGTGCCAGCAGTGAGCTTCGACTCCTCGGGGATTCACCCCCCCACTTT. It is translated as CASSELRLLGDSPPHF.

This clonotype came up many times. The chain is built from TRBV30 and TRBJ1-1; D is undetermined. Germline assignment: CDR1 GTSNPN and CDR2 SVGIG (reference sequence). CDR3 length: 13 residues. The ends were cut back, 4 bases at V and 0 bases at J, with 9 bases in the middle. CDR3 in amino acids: CAWKSWLNTEAFF. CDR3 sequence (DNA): TGTGCCTGGAAAAGTTGGCTGAACACTGAAGCTTTCTTT.

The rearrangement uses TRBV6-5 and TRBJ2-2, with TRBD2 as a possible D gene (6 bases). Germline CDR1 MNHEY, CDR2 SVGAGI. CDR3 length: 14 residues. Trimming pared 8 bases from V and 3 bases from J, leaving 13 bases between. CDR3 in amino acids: CASARDFYTGELFF. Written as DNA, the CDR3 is TGTGCCAGCGCCCGGGACTTCTACACCGGGGAGCTGTTTTTT.